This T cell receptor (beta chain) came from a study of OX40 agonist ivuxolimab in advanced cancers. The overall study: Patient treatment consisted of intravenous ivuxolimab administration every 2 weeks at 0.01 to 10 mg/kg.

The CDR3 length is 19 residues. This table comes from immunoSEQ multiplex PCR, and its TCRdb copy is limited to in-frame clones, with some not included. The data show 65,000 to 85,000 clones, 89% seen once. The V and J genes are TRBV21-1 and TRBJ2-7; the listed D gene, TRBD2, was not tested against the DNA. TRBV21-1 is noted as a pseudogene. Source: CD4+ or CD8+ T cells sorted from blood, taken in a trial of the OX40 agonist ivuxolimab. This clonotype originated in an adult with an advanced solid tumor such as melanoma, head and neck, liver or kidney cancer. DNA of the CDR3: TGTGCCAGCAGCAAAACACTGGGGCCTAGCGGGGGGACTTTCTACGAGCAGTACTTC. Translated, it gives CASSKTLGPSGGTFYEQYF.